This T cell receptor (beta chain) was profiled in a study of T cell repertoires in cytomegalovirus infection. In the study overall: Both CMV infection and a matching HLA type were indicated by public TCR beta signatures. General observations from the study: In two of eight donors, the top clonotype was HLA-C-restricted CMV-specific. Carriers of CMV and the relevant HLA type were discriminated by public TCR beta frequency.

TCRdb re-derived calls from the reads in MiXCR, one entry per CDR3 protein. Here the sample spans about 770,000 distinct CDR3 sequences, 29% being singletons. Between the trimmed V and J ends, which lost 4 bases and 6 bases, there was a span of 22 bases. Looked up from germline, CDR1 is SEHNR and CDR2 is FQNEAQ (reference sequence). CDR3 length equals 16 residues. With regard to this clonotype: The antigen is not known.

V and J are TRBV7-9 and TRBJ2-7, with D hard to call. The material was cultured CD8+ T cells from PBMCs, obtained from culture after CMV antigen stimulation. This sequence originates from a human donor in good health (CMV status not recorded). Some clones in this sample may be carry-over from other donors' samples. The CDR3 spells CASSSDRALMGLEQYF. DNA for the CDR3: TGTGCCAGCAGCTCGGACCGGGCTCTGATGGGTCTCGAGCAGTACTTC.